These 21 T cell receptor beta chains came from one sample sequenced in a study of blood T cell repertoires in COVID-19. Using immunoSEQ multiplex PCR, the repertoire was profiled, and TCRdb retains in-frame clones only, with some absent. The table includes around 140,000 clones, approximately 87% detected once. Sequencing used PBMCs or T cells enriched from blood (not recorded which). The receptors were gathered from a man aged 45-65 years in a cohort exposed to, infected with or recovered from COVID-19 (not recorded which).

This chain joins TRBV19 and TRBJ1-2; 7 positions match TRBD1. CDR3 length: 14 residues. The trim removed 6 bases at V and 4 bases at J, leaving 8 bases unmatched. Germline CDR1 and CDR2: LNHDA and SQIVND (reference sequence). As DNA, the CDR3 is TGTGCCAGTAGCGTCGGGACAGCCTTCTATGGCTACACCTTC. This translates into CASSVGTAFYGYTF.

The chain couples TRBV9 to TRBJ1-1; 7 positions match TRBD1. Looked up from germline, CDR1 is SGDLS and CDR2 is YYNGEE. J was trimmed by 8 bases and V by 3 bases; bases with no gene match: 7. This CDR3 is 13 amino acids long. CDR3 DNA sequence: TGTGCCAGCAGCGGACAGGGTTCCGGAGAAGCTTTCTTT. Residues: CASSGQGSGEAFF. The complete variable domain, with remaining parts taken from reference TRBV9 and TRBJ1-1, reads DSGVTQTPKHLITATGQRVTLRCSPRSGDLSVYWYQQSLDQGLQFLIQYYNGEERAKGNILERFSAQQFPDLHSELNLSSLELGDSALYFCASSGQGSGEAFFGQGTRLTVV.

As concerns this clone: At one end the junction does not follow the germline gene, possibly because of a read error. The V gene is TRBV13, the J gene TRBJ2-7; 8 bases align to TRBD2. In germline, CDR1 is PRHDT, CDR2 FYEKMQ (reference sequence). This CDR3 spans 15 amino acids. The CDR3 here is CASTTGGTTSYEQYF. CDR3 DNA sequence: TGTGCAAGCACCACGGGGGGGACAACTTCCTACGAGCAGTACTTC.

V usage is TRBV27 and J usage is TRBJ1-6; the match to TRBD1 covers 8 bases. Germline CDR1 is MNHEY and CDR2 is SMNVEV (reference sequence). This CDR3 has 14 amino acids. The junction had 7 bases not matched to a gene; V was cut back by 5 bases and J by 10 bases. The CDR3 loop is CASSPLDRDSPLHF. The CDR3 nucleotides read TGTGCCAGCAGTCCCCTGGACAGGGACTCACCCCTCCACTTT.

The chain has TRBV28 and TRBJ1-6; a weak D match, TRBD1 (6 bases). Trimming took off 3 bases at V and 11 bases at J, with 17 bases between the two ends. Germline assignment: CDR1 MDHEN and CDR2 SYDVKM. The CDR3 totals 15 residues. The CDR3 nucleotides are TGTGCCAGCAGTTTTGGCCAGGGGTTCAGAACACCCCTCCACTTT. It encodes CASSFGQGFRTPLHF.

This clone showed up just once. The J gene is TRBJ1-2, the V gene TRBV6-5; D might be TRBD1 (5 bases). The CDR3 covers 13 residues. Germline CDR1 reads MNHEY; CDR2 reads SVGAGI. Trimming stripped 2 bases from V and 8 bases from J, with 12 bases between. The DNA for the CDR3 is TGTGCCAGCAGTTACGTTGGGGCAGGAGGCTACACCTTC. This encodes CASSYVGAGGYTF.

The table lists this clone with a few counts. V usage is TRBV5-1 and J usage is TRBJ1-1; 12 bases fit TRBD1. Germline CDR1 and CDR2: SGHRS and YFSETQ. The CDR3 is made up of 17 amino acids. The junction had 12 bases not matched to a gene; V was cut back by 0 bases and J by 9 bases. CDR3 sequence (DNA): TGCGCCAGCAGCTTGGGGCAACCGGGACAGGGGGCAAATAAAGCTTTCTTT. As protein: CASSLGQPGQGANKAFF.

V usage is TRBV24-1 and J usage is TRBJ1-5; D gene ambiguous. CDR1 is KGHDR, CDR2 SFDVKD, per germline. The CDR3 sequence is 17 residues long. Trimming cost V 10 bases and J 3 bases, with 24 bases left between them. The DNA for the CDR3 is TGTGCCACAGAGACTAGGGCGATTTCAACCCTCAATCAGCCCCAGCATTTT. It encodes CATETRAISTLNQPQHF.

This clone was observed once. V gene TRBV3-1 (or the pseudogene TRBV3-2) combines with J gene TRBJ2-2; 13 bases agree with TRBD2. CDR3 size: 15 residues. The V segment lost 3 bases and the J segment 10 bases; nucleotides outside the gene matches: 5. CDR1 LGHDT and CDR2 YNNKEL come from the germline V gene (reference sequence). CDR3 bases: TGTGCCAGCAGCCACCGGACTAGCGGGAGAGCGGAGCTGTTTTTT. Its protein product is CASSHRTSGRAELFF.

J is TRBJ2-7 and V is TRBV29-1; TRBD1 matches at 8 bases. V trimming: 7 bases; J trimming: 3 bases; junction bases outside the gene matches: 5. The CDR3 is 12 residues long. Per the germline V gene, CDR1 is SQVTM and CDR2 is ANQGSEA. The DNA of the CDR3 is TGCAGCGCTTTGGGACAGGACTACGAGCAGTACTTC. Translated: CSALGQDYEQYF.

This clone appeared a few times. This chain connects TRBV20-1 to TRBJ1-5; D is unresolved. V was shortened by 3 bases and J by 2 bases, with 2 bases between the two germline ends. The length of the CDR3 is 11 residues. Per germline, CDR1 DFQATT and CDR2 SNEGSKA (reference sequence). DNA for the CDR3: TGCAGTGCTAGCGGCAATCAGCCCCAGCATTTT. This gives the protein CSASGNQPQHF.

This clone was found a few times. This chain joins TRBV11-1 and TRBJ2-7, with TRBD1 as a possible D gene (6 bases). Germline V CDR1 and CDR2: SGHAT, FQDESV (reference sequence). The CDR3 loop spans 15 amino acids. The germline V and J ends were trimmed by 4 bases and 2 bases, with 15 bases remaining between them. CDR3 in amino acids: CASSSGQKDTYEQYF. The CDR3 coding sequence is TGTGCCAGCAGCTCCGGACAGAAGGATACCTACGAGCAGTACTTC.

CDR3 sequence reads: CASSPWTADQPQHF. Written as DNA, the CDR3 is TGTGCCAGCAGTCCATGGACAGCCGATCAGCCCCAGCATTTT. This chain links TRBV27 with TRBJ1-5, with a tentative D call TRBD1 (6 bases). V dropped 5 bases and J dropped 5 bases, with 13 bases sitting between them. This CDR3 comprises 14 residues. Germline CDR1 MNHEY, CDR2 SMNVEV (reference sequence).

V and J are TRBV10-2 and TRBJ1-4; 7 nucleotides match TRBD1. Germline CDR1 reads WSHSY; CDR2 reads SAAADI. Losses at the gene ends were 7 bases for V and 8 bases for J; bases not matched to a gene: 4. CDR3 size: 12 residues. This chain's CDR3 is CASKGQKEKLFF. CDR3 bases: TGCGCCAGCAAGGGACAGAAGGAAAAACTGTTTTTT.

The V and J genes are TRBV7-2 and TRBJ1-2; TRBD1 might be the D (6 bases). Trimming shortened V by 11 bases and J by 2 bases, and 12 bases separated the two germline ends. CDR3 length: 12 amino acids. Per germline, CDR1 SGHTA and CDR2 FQGNSA. DNA of the CDR3: TGTGCCGGTGGGCAGGGGAACTATGGCTACACCTTC. It specifies CAGGQGNYGYTF.

The chain couples TRBV27 to TRBJ2-7; D is uncertain. This CDR3 region has 10 residues. The V gene's germline CDR1 is MNHEY and CDR2 SMNVEV (reference sequence). Trimming cost V 3 bases and J 5 bases, with 2 bases left between them. Written as DNA, the CDR3 is TGTGCCAGCAGTTTTAACGAGCAGTACTTC. It codes for CASSFNEQYF.

The chain recombines TRBV7-9 with TRBJ1-2; a possible D gene is TRBD1 (5 bases). CDR3 length: 14 residues. V lost 1 base, J lost 11 bases, and 17 bases lay in between. Germline V gene lookup returns CDR1 SEHNR and CDR2 FQNEAQ (reference sequence). CDR3 DNA: TGTGCCAGCAGCTTAGGGACAATCCCAAGGGGATACACCTTC. It encodes CASSLGTIPRGYTF.

In its sample, this clone was seen many times. V gene TRBV18 combines with J gene TRBJ1-3; 10 bases align to TRBD1. Germline lookup yields CDR1 KGHSH and CDR2 LQKENI. The V gene end was trimmed by 2 bases and the J gene end by 0 bases; junction bases not matched to a gene: 1. The CDR3 has 16 amino acids. The CDR3 DNA sequence: TGTGCCAGCTCACCAGGACAGGGGGTCTCTGGAAACACCATATATTTT. Protein: CASSPGQGVSGNTIYF.

The chain joins TRBV10-2 to TRBJ1-1, with 8 positions matching TRBD1. CDR1 WSHSY and CDR2 SAAADI come from the germline V gene. The V gene end was trimmed by 2 bases and the J gene end by 10 bases; junction bases not matched to a gene: 6. CDR3 length: 13 residues. CDR3 in amino acids: CASSETTTGVAFF. The DNA for the CDR3 is TGCGCCAGCAGTGAGACAACGACAGGGGTAGCTTTCTTT.

V is TRBV10-2 and J is TRBJ2-3; the D gene is possibly TRBD1 (5 bases). The CDR3 is made up of 17 amino acids. Deletions cut 5 bases from V and 5 bases from J, with 23 bases between. The germline CDR1 and CDR2 sequences are WSHSY and SAAADI. This CDR3 reads CASSRQNTARSLDTQYF. DNA for the CDR3: TGCGCCAGCAGTCGACAGAATACCGCGCGTTCGCTAGATACGCAGTATTTT.

This clone was detected only once. The chain combines TRBV28 with TRBJ1-6; 8 positions match TRBD1. Germline trimming cut 3 bases from V and 7 bases from J; bases unmatched to any gene: 11. CDR1 and CDR2 from the germline V gene are MDHEN and SYDVKM. This CDR3 spans 17 amino acids. Written as DNA, the CDR3 is TGTGCCAGCAGTTTCCAACCCGGACAGGGTGGGAATTCACCCCTCCACTTT. It specifies CASSFQPGQGGNSPLHF.